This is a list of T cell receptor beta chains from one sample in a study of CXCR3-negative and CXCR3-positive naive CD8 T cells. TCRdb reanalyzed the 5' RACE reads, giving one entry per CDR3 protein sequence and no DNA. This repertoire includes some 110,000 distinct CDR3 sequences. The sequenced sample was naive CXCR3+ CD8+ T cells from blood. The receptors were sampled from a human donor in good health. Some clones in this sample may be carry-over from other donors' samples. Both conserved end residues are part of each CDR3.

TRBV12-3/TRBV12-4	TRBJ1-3	CASSFFRSGNTIYF
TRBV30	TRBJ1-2	CAWFGTGIMDGYTF
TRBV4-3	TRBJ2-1	CASSQDFEGEWNEQFF
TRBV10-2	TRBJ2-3	CASSESTAGENTDTQYF
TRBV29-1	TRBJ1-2	CSVRQASNYGYTF
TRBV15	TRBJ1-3	CATTDTDRENTIYF
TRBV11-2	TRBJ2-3	CASSLLVLGTDTQYF
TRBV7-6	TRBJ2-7	CAIQGGDSYEQYF
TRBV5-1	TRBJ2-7	CASSQEGRPGTNYEQYF
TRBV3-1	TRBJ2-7	CASSPSLDMREQYF
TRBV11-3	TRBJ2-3	CASSQRQSSTDTQYF
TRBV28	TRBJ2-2	CASEKREINTGELFF
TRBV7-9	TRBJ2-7	CASRDSYEQYF
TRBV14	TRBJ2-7	CASSQTGTSADYEQYF
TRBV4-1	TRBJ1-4	CASSQVFSEKLFF
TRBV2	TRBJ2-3	CASSEWGRYTDTQYF
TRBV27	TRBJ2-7	CASSPDRGRYEQYF
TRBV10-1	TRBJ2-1	CASSDFNGSSYNEQFF
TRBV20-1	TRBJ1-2	CSAVPEELLYGYTF
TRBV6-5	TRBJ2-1	CASSLNGLAGNYNEQFF
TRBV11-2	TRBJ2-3	CASSLDPHSDTQYF
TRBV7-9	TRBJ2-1	CASSLVGANYNEQFF
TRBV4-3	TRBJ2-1	CASSQDGAAGYNEQFF
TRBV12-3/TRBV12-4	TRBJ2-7	CASSFDWGGEQYF
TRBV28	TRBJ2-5	CASSHRDYEETQYF
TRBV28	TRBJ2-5	CASSLRTSGTAETQYF
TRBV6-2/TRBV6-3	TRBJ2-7	CASSQAGSYEQYF
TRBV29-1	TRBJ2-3	CSAYGRVGMVTDTQYF
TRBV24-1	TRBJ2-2	CATSEETSGSPGELFF
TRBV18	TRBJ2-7	CASSPEASYGQYF
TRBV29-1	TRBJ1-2	CSTTSLEGSHGYTF
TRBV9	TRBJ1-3	CASRGTSGNTIYF
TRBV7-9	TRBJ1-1	CASSLKDRSNTEAFF
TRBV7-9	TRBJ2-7	CASSPTSGGGHEQYF
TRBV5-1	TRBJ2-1	CASSRGLAGNNEQFF
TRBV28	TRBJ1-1	CASSGGGGNTEAFF
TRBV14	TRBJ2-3	CASSYATSGVSDTQYF
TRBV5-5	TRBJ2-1	CASSLVLSSYNEQFF
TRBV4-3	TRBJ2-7	CASSQDRDAAYEQYF
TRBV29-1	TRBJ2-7	CSVEAGGEGYEQYF
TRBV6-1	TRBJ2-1	CASSTSGADYNEQFF
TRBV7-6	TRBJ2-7	CASSPTETYEQYF
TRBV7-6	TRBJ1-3	CASSPSLGTYTIYF
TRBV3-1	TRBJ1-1	CASSQGPTGAGGIVF
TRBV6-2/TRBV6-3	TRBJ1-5	CASTDPDRTNQPQHF
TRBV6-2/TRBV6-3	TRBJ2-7	CASRTSSGPYEQYF
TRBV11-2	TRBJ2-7	CASAPGSSYEQYF
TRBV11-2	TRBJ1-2	CASSLEGGGRGYTF
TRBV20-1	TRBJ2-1	CSARTGVRNNEQFF
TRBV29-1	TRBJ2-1	CSVLGYNEQFF
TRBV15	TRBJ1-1	CATSSDRAEAFF
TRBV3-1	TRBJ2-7	CASSQDGGGYYEQYF
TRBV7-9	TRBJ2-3	CASSPPPGLQQYF
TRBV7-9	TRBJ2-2	CASSHPGQANTGELFF
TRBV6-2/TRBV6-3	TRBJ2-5	CASRRRTMEETQYF
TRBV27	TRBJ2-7	CASSLGGTGYYEQYF
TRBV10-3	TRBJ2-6	CAISEIEVRGSGANVLTF
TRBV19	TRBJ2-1	CASSIVNEQFF